This T cell receptor (beta chain) is drawn from a study of blood T cell repertoires in COVID-19. The protocol was immunoSEQ multiplex PCR, while the TCRdb copy is restricted to in-frame clones and leaves out a portion. The sample contains about 150,000 clones, less than 90% of which appear only once. The TCR sequence derives from a woman aged 45-59 years who had been exposed to COVID-19. Material: PBMCs or T cells enriched from blood (not recorded which).

DNA for the CDR3: TGTGCCAGCAGCGTAGACACAAGCCGGAGGACTAGCGGGAGGTACAATGAGCAGTTCTTC. Translation gives CASSVDTSRRTSGRYNEQFF. J is TRBJ2-1 and V is TRBV9, with 14 bases lining up with TRBD2. The CDR3 covers 20 residues. Germline V gene sequence: CDR1 SGDLS, CDR2 YYNGEE. The junction had 12 bases not matched to a gene; V was cut back by 0 bases and J by 4 bases.